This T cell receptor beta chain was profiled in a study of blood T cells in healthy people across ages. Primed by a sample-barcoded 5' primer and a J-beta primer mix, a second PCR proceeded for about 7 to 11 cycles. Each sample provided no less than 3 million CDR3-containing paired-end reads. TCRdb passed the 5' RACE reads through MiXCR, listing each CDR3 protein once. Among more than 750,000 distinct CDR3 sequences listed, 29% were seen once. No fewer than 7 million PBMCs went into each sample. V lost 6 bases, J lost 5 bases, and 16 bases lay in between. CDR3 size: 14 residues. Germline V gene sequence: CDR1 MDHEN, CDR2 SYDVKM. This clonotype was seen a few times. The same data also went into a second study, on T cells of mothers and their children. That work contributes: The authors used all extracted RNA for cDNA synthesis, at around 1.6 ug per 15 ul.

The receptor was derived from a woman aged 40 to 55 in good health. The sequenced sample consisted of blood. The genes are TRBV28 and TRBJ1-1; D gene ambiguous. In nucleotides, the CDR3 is TGTGCCAGCAGCCGCGACCCGGGCCGGACTGAAGCTTTCTTT. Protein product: CASSRDPGRTEAFF.